This TCR beta chain was profiled in a study of T-cell memory formation after mild COVID-19. Germline-derived CDR1 and CDR2 are MNHEY and SVGEGT. The ends were cut back, 8 bases at V and 3 bases at J, with 14 bases in the middle. The CDR3 totals 13 residues. TCRdb fed the 5' RACE reads into MiXCR, producing one record per CDR3 protein. The data hold about half a million distinct CDR3 sequences, with 15% to 20% observed a single time. The TCR comes from an adult woman who had mild COVID-19 (a few samples of this study predate the infection). Cell type and time point are not known. The material sequenced was PBMCs or a T cell subset sorted from them (not recorded which). This sequence joins TRBV6-2 or TRBV6-3 and TRBJ2-7; D ambiguous. The CDR3 sequence: CASQLQMSYEQYF. The DNA of the CDR3 is TGTGCCAGCCAGCTCCAGATGAGCTACGAGCAGTACTTC.